This T cell receptor beta chain was obtained from a study of radiotherapy plus CTLA-4 blockade in lung cancer. Sequencing was performed with immunoSEQ multiplex PCR; in TCRdb, only in-frame clones are kept and a portion is missing. The data hold about 85,000 clones, with approximately 86% observed a single time. Looked up from germline, CDR1 is SGHTA and CDR2 is FQGNSA. The V end lost 5 bases, the J end lost 4 bases, and 13 bases lay between the germline ends. The CDR3 totals 14 residues. This chain uses TRBV7-2 with TRBJ2-3, with D hard to call. The sequenced sample was peripheral blood, obtained from a patient treated with radiotherapy plus ipilimumab. This TCR was recovered from a human donor with non-small cell lung cancer who had a partial response to radiotherapy plus ipilimumab. Written as DNA, the CDR3 is TGTGCCAGCAGCCGCGGTTTAGTGGCAGATACGCAGTATTTT. It is translated as CASSRGLVADTQYF.